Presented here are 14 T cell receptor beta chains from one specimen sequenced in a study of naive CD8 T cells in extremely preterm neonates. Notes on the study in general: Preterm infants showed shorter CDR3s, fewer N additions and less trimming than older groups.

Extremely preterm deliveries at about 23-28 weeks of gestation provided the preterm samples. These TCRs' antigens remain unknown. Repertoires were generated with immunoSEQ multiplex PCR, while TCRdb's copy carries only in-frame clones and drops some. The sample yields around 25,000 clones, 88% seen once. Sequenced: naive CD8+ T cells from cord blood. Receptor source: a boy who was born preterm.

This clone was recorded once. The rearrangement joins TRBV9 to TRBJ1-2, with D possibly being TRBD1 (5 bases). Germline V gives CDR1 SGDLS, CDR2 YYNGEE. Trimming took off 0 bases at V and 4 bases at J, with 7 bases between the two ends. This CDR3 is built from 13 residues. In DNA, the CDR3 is TGTGCCAGCAGCGTAGGGGGCGGCTATGGCTACACCTTC. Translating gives CASSVGGGYGYTF.

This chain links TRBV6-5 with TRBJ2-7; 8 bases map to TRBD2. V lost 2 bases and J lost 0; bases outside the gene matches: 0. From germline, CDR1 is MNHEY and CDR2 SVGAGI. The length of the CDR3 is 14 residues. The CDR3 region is CASSYGTSSYEQYF. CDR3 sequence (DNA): TGTGCCAGCAGTTACGGGACTAGCTCCTACGAGCAGTACTTC.

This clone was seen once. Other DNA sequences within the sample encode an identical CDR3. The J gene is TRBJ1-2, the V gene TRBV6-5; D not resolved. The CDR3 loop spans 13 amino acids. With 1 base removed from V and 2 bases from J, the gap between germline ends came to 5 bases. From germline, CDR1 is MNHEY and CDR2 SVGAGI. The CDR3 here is CASSYFENYGYTF. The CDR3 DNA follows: TGTGCCAGCAGTTACTTCGAAAACTATGGCTACACCTTC.

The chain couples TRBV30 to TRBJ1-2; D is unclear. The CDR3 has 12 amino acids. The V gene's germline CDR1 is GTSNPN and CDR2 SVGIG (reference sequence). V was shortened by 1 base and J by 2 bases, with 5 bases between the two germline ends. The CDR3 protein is CAWSGQNYGYTF. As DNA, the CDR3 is TGTGCCTGGAGTGGACAAAACTATGGCTACACCTTC.

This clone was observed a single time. CDR3 sequence (DNA): TGTGCCAGCAGGGGGGGGGAGGAGACCCAGTACTTC. Encoded protein: CASRGGEETQYF. V and J are TRBV6-6 and TRBJ2-5; 7 positions agree with TRBD2. Germline CDR1 MNHNY, CDR2 SVGAGI (reference sequence). The CDR3 is made up of 12 amino acids. V lost 6 bases to trimming and J lost 5 bases; unmatched junction nucleotides: 3.

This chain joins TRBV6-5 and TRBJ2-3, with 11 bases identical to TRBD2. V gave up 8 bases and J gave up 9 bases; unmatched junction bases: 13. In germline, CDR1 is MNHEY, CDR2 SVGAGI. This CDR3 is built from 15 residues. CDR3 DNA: TGTGCCAGCGAAACCCCTAGCGGGGGGAGGGGGACGCAGTATTTT. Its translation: CASETPSGGRGTQYF.

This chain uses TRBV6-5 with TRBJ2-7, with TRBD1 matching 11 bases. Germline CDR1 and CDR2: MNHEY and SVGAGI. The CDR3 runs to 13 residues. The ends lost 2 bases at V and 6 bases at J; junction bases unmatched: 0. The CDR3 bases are TGTGCCAGCAGTTACGGGACAGGGGGCGAGCAGTACTTC. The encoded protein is CASSYGTGGEQYF.

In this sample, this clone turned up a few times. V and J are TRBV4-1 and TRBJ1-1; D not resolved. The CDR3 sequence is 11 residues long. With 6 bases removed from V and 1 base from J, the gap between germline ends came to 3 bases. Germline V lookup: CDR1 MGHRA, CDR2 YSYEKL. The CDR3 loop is CASRQNTEAFF. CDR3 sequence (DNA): TGCGCCAGCAGACAGAACACTGAAGCTTTCTTT.

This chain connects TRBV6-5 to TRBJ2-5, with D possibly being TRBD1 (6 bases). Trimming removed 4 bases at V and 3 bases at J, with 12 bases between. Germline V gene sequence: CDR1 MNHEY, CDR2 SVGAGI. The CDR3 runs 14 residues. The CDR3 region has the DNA TGTGCCAGCAGTTCCAGGGGACGGGAAGAGACCCAGTACTTC. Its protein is CASSSRGREETQYF.

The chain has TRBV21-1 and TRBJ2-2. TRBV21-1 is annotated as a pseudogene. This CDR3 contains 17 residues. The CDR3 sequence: CASSKSAGQINTGELFF. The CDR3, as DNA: TGTGCCAGCAGCAAATCAGCGGGACAGATAAACACCGGGGAGCTGTTTTTT.

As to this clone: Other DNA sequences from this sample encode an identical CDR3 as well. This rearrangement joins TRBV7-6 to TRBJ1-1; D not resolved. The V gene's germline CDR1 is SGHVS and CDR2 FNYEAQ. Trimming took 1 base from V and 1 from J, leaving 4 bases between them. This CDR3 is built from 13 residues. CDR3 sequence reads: CASSLEGNTEAFF. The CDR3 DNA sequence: TGTGCCAGCAGCTTAGAGGGGAACACTGAAGCTTTCTTT.

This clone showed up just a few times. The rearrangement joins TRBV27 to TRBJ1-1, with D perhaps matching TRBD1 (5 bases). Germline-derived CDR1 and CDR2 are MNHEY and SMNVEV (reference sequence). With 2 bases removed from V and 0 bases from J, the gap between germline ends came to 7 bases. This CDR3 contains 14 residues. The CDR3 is CASSLRGMNTEAFF. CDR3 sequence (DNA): TGTGCCAGCAGTTTAAGGGGCATGAACACTGAAGCTTTCTTT.

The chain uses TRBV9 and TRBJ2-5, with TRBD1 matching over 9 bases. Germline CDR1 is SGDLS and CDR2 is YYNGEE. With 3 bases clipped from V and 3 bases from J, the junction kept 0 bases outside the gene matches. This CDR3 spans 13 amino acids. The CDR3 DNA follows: TGTGCCAGCAGCGGGACAGGGGAAGAGACCCAGTACTTC. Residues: CASSGTGEETQYF.

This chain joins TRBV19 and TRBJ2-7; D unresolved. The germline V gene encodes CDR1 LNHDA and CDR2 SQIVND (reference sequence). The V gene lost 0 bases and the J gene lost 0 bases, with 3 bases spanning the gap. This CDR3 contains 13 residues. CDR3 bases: TGTGCCAGTAGTATAGACAACTCCTACGAGCAGTACTTC. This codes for CASSIDNSYEQYF.